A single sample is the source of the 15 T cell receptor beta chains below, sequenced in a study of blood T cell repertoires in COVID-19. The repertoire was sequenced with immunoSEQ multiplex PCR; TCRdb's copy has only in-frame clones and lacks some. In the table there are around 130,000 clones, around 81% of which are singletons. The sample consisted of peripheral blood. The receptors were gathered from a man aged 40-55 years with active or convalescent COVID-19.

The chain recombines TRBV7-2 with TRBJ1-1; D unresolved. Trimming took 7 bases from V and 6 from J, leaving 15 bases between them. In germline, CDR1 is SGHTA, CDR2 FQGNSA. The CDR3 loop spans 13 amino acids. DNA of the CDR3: TGTGCCAGCACCCCGCGTCGAGGAGCTGAAGCTTTCTTT. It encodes CASTPRRGAEAFF.

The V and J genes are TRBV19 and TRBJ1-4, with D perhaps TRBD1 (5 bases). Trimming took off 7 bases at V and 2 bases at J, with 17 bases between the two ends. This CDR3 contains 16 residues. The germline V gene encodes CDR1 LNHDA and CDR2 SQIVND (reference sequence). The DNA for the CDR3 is TGTGCCAGTAAGACTGGACCTGGGGCCACTAATGAAAAACTGTTTTTT. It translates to CASKTGPGATNEKLFF.

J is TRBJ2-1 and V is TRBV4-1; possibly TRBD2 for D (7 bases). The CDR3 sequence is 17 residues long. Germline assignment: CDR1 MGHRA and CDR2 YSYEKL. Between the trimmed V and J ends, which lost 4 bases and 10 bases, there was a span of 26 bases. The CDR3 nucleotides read TGCGCCAGCAGCCGAGAGGGTGGCGGGGGCCTTTCTGGGGAGCAGTTCTTC. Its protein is CASSREGGGGLSGEQFF.

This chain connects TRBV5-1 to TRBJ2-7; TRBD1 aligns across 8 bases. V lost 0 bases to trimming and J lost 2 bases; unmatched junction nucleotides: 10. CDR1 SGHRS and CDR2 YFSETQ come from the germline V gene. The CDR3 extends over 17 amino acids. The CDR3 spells CASSLERQGAGTYEQYF. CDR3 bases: TGCGCCAGCAGCTTGGAGAGGCAGGGGGCTGGAACCTACGAGCAGTACTTC. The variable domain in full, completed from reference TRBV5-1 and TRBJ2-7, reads KAGVTQTPRYLIKTRGQQVTLSCSPISGHRSVSWYQQTPGQGLQFLFEYFSETQRNKGNFPGRFSGRQFSNSRSEMNVSTLELGDSALYLCASSLERQGAGTYEQYFGPGTRLTVT.

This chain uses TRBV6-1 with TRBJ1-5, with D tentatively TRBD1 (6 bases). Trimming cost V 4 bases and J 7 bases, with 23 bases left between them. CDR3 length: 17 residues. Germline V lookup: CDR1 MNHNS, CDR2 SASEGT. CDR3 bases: TGTGCCAGCAGTGGGGGGCAGGGATCCTTCTCAGGCCAGCCCCAGCATTTT. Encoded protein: CASSGGQGSFSGQPQHF.

CDR3 region: CASSYQTTGADTQYF. The CDR3, as DNA: TGTGCCAGCAGTTACCAAACCACAGGGGCAGATACGCAGTATTTT. J is TRBJ2-3 and V is TRBV6-5, with 7 bases fitting TRBD1. Germline V gene lookup returns CDR1 MNHEY and CDR2 SVGAGI. The V gene end was trimmed by 2 bases and the J gene end by 4 bases; junction bases not matched to a gene: 6. The CDR3 sequence is 15 residues long.

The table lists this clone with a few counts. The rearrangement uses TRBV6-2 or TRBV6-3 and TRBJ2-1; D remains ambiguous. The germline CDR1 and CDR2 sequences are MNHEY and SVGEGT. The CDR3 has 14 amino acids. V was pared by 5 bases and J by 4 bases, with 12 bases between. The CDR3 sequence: CASSPQVLYNEQFF. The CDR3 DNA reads TGTGCCAGCAGTCCGCAGGTCCTATACAATGAGCAGTTCTTC.

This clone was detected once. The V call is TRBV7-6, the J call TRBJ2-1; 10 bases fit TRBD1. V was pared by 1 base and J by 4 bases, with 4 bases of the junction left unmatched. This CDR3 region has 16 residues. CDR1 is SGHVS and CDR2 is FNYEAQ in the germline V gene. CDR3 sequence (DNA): TGTGCCAGCAGCTTAGGAGGGACAGGGGAGTACAATGAGCAGTTCTTC. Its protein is CASSLGGTGEYNEQFF.

The CDR3 sequence is CASSYRRGSEKLFF. In nucleotides, the CDR3 is TGTGCCAGCAGCTACAGGAGGGGCAGTGAAAAACTGTTTTTT. The rearrangement links TRBV13 to TRBJ1-4; weak D call: TRBD1 (5 bases). V lost 4 bases and J 7 bases, leaving 13 bases between the germline ends. The CDR3 is 14 residues long. CDR1 is PRHDT and CDR2 is FYEKMQ in the germline V gene (reference sequence).

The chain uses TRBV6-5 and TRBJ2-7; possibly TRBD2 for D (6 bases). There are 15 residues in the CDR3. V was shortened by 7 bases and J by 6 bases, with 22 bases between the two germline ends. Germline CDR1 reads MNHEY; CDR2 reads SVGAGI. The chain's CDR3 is CASTTQWRGIGEQYF. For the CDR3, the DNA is TGTGCCAGCACCACCCAGTGGAGGGGAATTGGCGAGCAGTACTTC.

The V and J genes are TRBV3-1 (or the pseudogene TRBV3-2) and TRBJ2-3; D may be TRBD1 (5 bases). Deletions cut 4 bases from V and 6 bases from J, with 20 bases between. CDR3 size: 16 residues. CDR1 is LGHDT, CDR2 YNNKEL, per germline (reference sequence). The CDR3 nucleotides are TGTGCCAGCAGCCGCCGGGCAGGGTGGTCGTCGGATACGCAGTATTTT. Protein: CASSRRAGWSSDTQYF.

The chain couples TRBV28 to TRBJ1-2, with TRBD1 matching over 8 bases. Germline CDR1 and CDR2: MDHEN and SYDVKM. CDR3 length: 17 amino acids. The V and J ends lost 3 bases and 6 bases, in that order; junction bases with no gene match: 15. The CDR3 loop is CASSLRVGQGAGDGYTF. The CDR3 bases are TGTGCCAGCAGTTTGCGGGTCGGCCAGGGGGCGGGCGATGGCTACACCTTC.

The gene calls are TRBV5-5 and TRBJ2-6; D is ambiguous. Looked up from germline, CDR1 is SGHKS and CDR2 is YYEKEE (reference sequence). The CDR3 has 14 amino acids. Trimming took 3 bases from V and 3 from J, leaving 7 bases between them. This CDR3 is CASSSSRGANVLTF. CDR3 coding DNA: TGTGCCAGCAGCTCGTCTCGTGGGGCCAACGTCCTGACTTTC.

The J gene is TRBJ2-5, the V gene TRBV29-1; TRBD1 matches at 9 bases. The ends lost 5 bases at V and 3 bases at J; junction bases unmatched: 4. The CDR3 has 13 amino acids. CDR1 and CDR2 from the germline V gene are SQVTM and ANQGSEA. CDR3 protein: CSVSDRGKETQYF. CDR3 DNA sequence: TGCAGCGTTTCGGACAGGGGAAAAGAGACCCAGTACTTC. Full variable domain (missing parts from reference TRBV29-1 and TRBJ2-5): SAVISQKPSRDICQRGTSLTIQCQVDSQVTMMFWYRQQPGQSLTLIATANQGSEATYESGFVIDKFPISRPNLTFSTLTVSNMSPEDSSIYLCSVSDRGKETQYFGPGTRLLVL.

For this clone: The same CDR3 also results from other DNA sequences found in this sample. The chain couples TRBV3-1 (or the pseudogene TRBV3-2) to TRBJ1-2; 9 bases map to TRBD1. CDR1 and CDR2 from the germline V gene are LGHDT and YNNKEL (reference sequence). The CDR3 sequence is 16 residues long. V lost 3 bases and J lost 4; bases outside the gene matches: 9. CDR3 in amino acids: CASSHLTGGASYGYTF. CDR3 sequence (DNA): TGTGCCAGCAGCCACCTCACAGGGGGCGCGAGCTATGGCTACACCTTC.